Below are 18 T cell receptor beta chains sequenced from a single sample in a study of beta chain features in type 1 diabetes. The investigators reverse transcribed all of the isolated RNA, so they sequenced expressed TCRB transcripts. Measured with immunoSEQ multiplex PCR; TCRdb has only the in-frame clones, and not every one. The sample lists roughly 400,000 clones, more than 11% occurring once. Sequenced sample: naive CD4+ T cells from blood. All receptors come from a man between 25 and 39 years old in good health.

In this sample, this clone turned up a few times. The rearrangement uses TRBV29-1 and TRBJ2-3, with 7 bases identical to TRBD1. V was clipped by 3 bases and J by 4 bases; unmatched bases: 13. The CDR3 covers 16 residues. Germline CDR1 SQVTM, CDR2 ANQGSEA. CDR3 in amino acids: CSVDGNQGDWPDTQYF. CDR3 bases: TGCAGCGTTGATGGAAACCAGGGGGATTGGCCAGATACGCAGTATTTT.

Regarding this clone: Distinct nucleotide sequences in the sample also encode this CDR3. CDR3 sequence: CASMQGETQYF. The CDR3, as DNA: TGTGCCAGCATGCAGGGTGAGACCCAGTACTTC. This rearrangement joins TRBV5-4 to TRBJ2-5, with D perhaps matching TRBD1 (5 bases). Germline CDR1 is SGHNT and CDR2 is YYREEE (reference sequence). This CDR3 has 11 amino acids. The germline V and J ends were trimmed by 6 bases and 5 bases, with 8 bases remaining between them.

The V gene is TRBV18, the J gene TRBJ2-3, with 7 bases aligning to TRBD1. The V gene end was trimmed by 3 bases and the J gene end by 0 bases; junction bases not matched to a gene: 9. This CDR3 spans 17 amino acids. Germline loops: CDR1 KGHSH, CDR2 LQKENI. CDR3 in amino acids: CASSPLRRTGSTDTQYF. CDR3 sequence (DNA): TGTGCCAGCTCACCGCTGCGGAGGACAGGCAGCACAGATACGCAGTATTTT.

This clone has just a few counts. The genes are TRBV7-6 and TRBJ2-5; no definite D call. Gene TRBJ2-7 matches the end of the DNA better, so the J call may be wrong. CDR3 length: 13 amino acids. Germline assignment: CDR1 SGHVS and CDR2 FNYEAQ. For the CDR3, the DNA is TGTGCCAGCAGCTTAGCGGGCGCCTACGAGCAGTACTTC. It yields the protein CASSLAGAYEQYF.

In nucleotides, the CDR3 is TGTGCCAGCAGGCTACAGGGTAGAGAGACCCAGTACTTC. As protein: CASRLQGRETQYF. The chain combines TRBV7-2 with TRBJ2-5; possible D gene TRBD1, 6 bases. The V gene lost 6 bases and the J gene lost 4 bases, with 12 bases spanning the gap. Per germline, CDR1 SGHTA and CDR2 FQGNSA. CDR3 size: 13 residues.

This chain joins TRBV2 and TRBJ2-3; a weak D match, TRBD2 (6 bases). Germline-derived CDR1 and CDR2 are SNHLY and FYNNEI. V shed 6 bases and J shed 0 bases, with 13 bases lying between them. The CDR3 extends over 15 amino acids. CDR3 residues: CASRTGVSSTDTQYF. In nucleotides, the CDR3 is TGTGCCAGCAGAACGGGAGTTTCTAGCACAGATACGCAGTATTTT.

This clone was counted only a few times. The genes are TRBV7-2 and TRBJ1-2; 9 positions agree with TRBD1. CDR1 and CDR2 from the germline V gene are SGHTA and FQGNSA. The CDR3 is 14 residues long. Trimming removed 3 bases from V and 2 bases from J; junction bases left unmatched: 1. CDR3 DNA sequence: TGTGCCAGCAGCTTGGGGACAGGGAACTATGGCTACACCTTC. Its protein product is CASSLGTGNYGYTF.

The genes are TRBV18 and TRBJ2-6; D unclear. Germline assignment: CDR1 KGHSH and CDR2 LQKENI. This CDR3 region has 17 residues. Trimming shortened V by 3 bases and J by 4 bases, and 16 bases separated the two germline ends. This CDR3 reads CASSPLPPTAGANVLTF. The DNA of the CDR3 is TGTGCCAGCTCACCCTTACCCCCGACGGCAGGGGCCAACGTCCTGACTTTC.

This clone was detected only a few times. This chain links TRBV4-3 with TRBJ2-1, with D tentatively TRBD2 (6 bases). The germline CDR1 and CDR2 sequences are LGHNA and YSLEER. The CDR3 consists of 18 residues. V lost 0 bases, J lost 1 base, and 16 bases lay in between. CDR3 residues: CASSQDVPGTASYNEQFF. CDR3 DNA: TGCGCCAGCAGCCAAGACGTCCCCGGGACTGCTTCCTACAATGAGCAGTTCTTC.

The chain employs TRBV27 and TRBJ2-1; the D gene is possibly TRBD2 (5 bases). The CDR3 sequence is 12 residues long. Germline values: CDR1 MNHEY, CDR2 SMNVEV (reference sequence). V lost 8 bases and J lost 4, with 9 bases in between. The CDR3 region is CASGAVYNEQFF. CDR3 DNA: TGTGCCAGCGGAGCGGTATACAATGAGCAGTTCTTC.

This clone was seen a few times. The chain links TRBV5-4 to TRBJ2-5; no clear D gene. The CDR3 is made up of 13 amino acids. Trimming cost V 4 bases and J 5 bases, with 12 bases left between them. From germline, CDR1 is SGHNT and CDR2 YYREEE (reference sequence). The CDR3 region has the DNA TGTGCCAGCAGCACGCAATCCCCCGAGACCCAGTACTTC. Its translation is CASSTQSPETQYF.

The sample holds a few counts of this clone. The gene calls are TRBV14 and TRBJ2-3; no clear D gene. The CDR3 extends over 15 amino acids. CDR1 and CDR2 (germline): SGHDN, FVKESK. V lost 0 bases, J lost 6 bases, and 13 bases lay in between. The CDR3 region is CASSQDIGIPDTQYF. CDR3 bases: TGTGCCAGCAGCCAAGATATAGGGATTCCTGATACGCAGTATTTT.

This clone occurred a few times. This sequence joins TRBV14 and TRBJ2-1; possibly TRBD2 for D (5 bases). This CDR3 is built from 16 residues. CDR1 and CDR2 (germline): SGHDN, FVKESK. Trimming took 0 bases from V and 3 from J, leaving 12 bases between them. The CDR3 DNA reads TGTGCCAGCAGCCAAGATCCTGCGGGTTTCTACAATGAGCAGTTCTTC. The encoded protein is CASSQDPAGFYNEQFF.

This rearrangement joins TRBV5-1 to TRBJ1-2; D is perhaps TRBD1 (5 bases). Germline V CDR1 and CDR2: SGHRS, YFSETQ. Trimming took 0 bases from V and 8 from J, leaving 14 bases between them. There are 14 residues in the CDR3. The CDR3 region is CASSLELVWDGYTF. CDR3 DNA: TGCGCCAGCAGCTTGGAGTTGGTTTGGGACGGCTACACCTTC.

This chain joins TRBV15 and TRBJ1-5; maybe TRBD1 (5 bases). This CDR3 region has 14 residues. Germline V gene lookup returns CDR1 LNHNV and CDR2 YYDKDF (reference sequence). Trimming took off 2 bases at V and 3 bases at J, with 8 bases between the two ends. The CDR3 loop is CATSRPGDNQPQHF. The CDR3 DNA reads TGTGCCACCAGCAGACCGGGGGACAATCAGCCCCAGCATTTT. Combining the CDR3 with reference TRBV15 and TRBJ1-5 gives the whole variable domain DAMVIQNPRYQVTQFGKPVTLSCSQTLNHNVMYWYQQKSSQAPKLLFHYYDKDFNNEADTPDNFQSRRPNTSFCFLDIRSPGLGDTAMYLCATSRPGDNQPQHFGDGTRLSIL.

The chain recombines TRBV25-1 with TRBJ2-3; D may be TRBD1 (6 bases). The germline gives CDR1 MGHDK, CDR2 SYGVNS. CDR3 length: 13 residues. The V and J ends lost 6 bases and 0 bases respectively, with 7 bases between them. The CDR3 here is CASRDRSTDTQYF. In DNA form, the CDR3 reads TGTGCCAGCAGAGACAGGAGCACAGATACGCAGTATTTT. The whole variable domain, filled in from reference TRBV25-1 and TRBJ2-3, reads EADIYQTPRYLVIGTGKKITLECSQTMGHDKMYWYQQDPGMELHLIHYSYGVNSTEKGDLSSESTVSRIRTEHFPLTLESARPSHTSQYLCASRDRSTDTQYFGPGTRLTVL.

There are a few counts of this clone. The chain recombines TRBV14 with TRBJ2-5, with 11 positions matching TRBD1. J gave up 3 bases and V 6 bases, and 0 bases lay outside the gene matches. From germline, CDR1 is SGHDN and CDR2 FVKESK. The CDR3 totals 13 residues. The CDR3 sequence is CASRGQGEETQYF. CDR3 nucleotides: TGTGCCAGCAGGGGACAGGGGGAAGAGACCCAGTACTTC.

The rearrangement links TRBV11-3 to TRBJ2-1; D unclear. CDR1 SGHNT and CDR2 YENEEA come from the germline V gene. With 5 bases removed from V and 8 bases from J, the gap between germline ends came to 16 bases. This CDR3 comprises 14 residues. CDR3 sequence (DNA): TGTGCCAGCAGCCCCAGGCTTCTATTCTATGAGCAGTTCTTC. It yields the protein CASSPRLLFYEQFF.